This TCR beta chain was sequenced in a study of cytomegalovirus exposure and HLA in healthy donors. TCRdb keeps only in-frame clones here, not all; method: immunoSEQ multiplex PCR. The sample has under 200,000 clones, around 84% seen once. V shed 8 bases and J shed 0 bases, with 16 bases lying between them. The CDR3 sequence is 15 residues long. Germline values: CDR1 SNHLY, CDR2 FYNNEI. The sample was PBMCs. The chain employs TRBV2 and TRBJ2-5; D possibly corresponds to TRBD1 (5 bases). This TCR was sampled from a man aged 18 to 30 in good health and CMV-seropositive. The CDR3 here is CASLLSAGNQETQYF. Written as DNA, the CDR3 is TGTGCCAGCTTGCTTTCGGCAGGGAACCAAGAGACCCAGTACTTC.